These T cell receptor beta chains were read from a single sample in a study of response to subunit inactivated influenza vaccine. TCRdb redid the calling of the RT-PCR reads with MiXCR, one entry per CDR3 protein. This table holds 800,000 to 1,000,000 distinct CDR3 sequences, 21% found once. The sample here was PBMCs from blood, taken more than 4 days after vaccination. These receptors were obtained from a middle-aged man who received an inactivated influenza vaccine. Each CDR3 is given with its conserved first and last residue. The D gene is left open where the match is weak. Size tells how often a clone was seen (once, few, many) or the class of an expanded clone, and some rows leave it out.

j_call clone_size cdr3_length d_call v_call cdr3_nt cdr3_aa
TRBJ1-5 few 16 TRBD1 TRBV15 TGTGCCACCAGCAGAGCTGGAGGACAGGGCAATCAGCCCCAGCATTTT CATSRAGGQGNQPQHF
TRBJ2-5 NA 12 NA TRBV29-1 TGCAGCTCTGGAGGGTACGATGAGACCCAGTACTTC CSSGGYDETQYF
TRBJ1-1 NA 14 NA TRBV9 TGTGCCAGCAGCGTAGAGCCAGCGAACACTGAAGCTTTCTTT CASSVEPANTEAFF
TRBJ2-5 few 16 NA TRBV7-2 TGTGCCAGCAGCTTAGGAGGCCAATTGTCGTCGGAGACCCAGTACTTC CASSLGGQLSSETQYF
TRBJ2-7 many 13 NA TRBV29-1 TGCAGCGTCGCGGGACAGTTGACCTACGAGCAGTACTTC CSVAGQLTYEQYF
TRBJ2-4 few 15 NA TRBV7-8 TGTGCCAGCACGTGGAGTCGAGCGTCCCAAAACATTCAGTACTTC CASTWSRASQNIQYF
TRBJ2-1 few 15 TRBD2 TRBV7-2 TGTGCCAGCAGGAAACCGGGACTAGCGGGCAATGAGCAGTTCTTC CASRKPGLAGNEQFF
TRBJ2-7 NA 17 TRBD1 TRBV5-1 TGCGCCAGCAGCCCCACCGAGGAGACAGGGAGCAGCCACGAGCAGTACTTC CASSPTEETGSSHEQYF
TRBJ2-7 NA 13 NA TRBV2 TGTGCCAGCAGTCGGGGGGCAGAGTACGAGCAGTACTTC CASSRGAEYEQYF
TRBJ2-3 NA 15 NA TRBV2 TGTGCCAGCCGTTCGGGGGCCCCTAGCACAGATACGCAGTATTTT CASRSGAPSTDTQYF
TRBJ2-6 NA 18 NA TRBV11-2 TGTGCCAGCAGCTTAGGGGTAGGGAGTGCCCCTGGGGCCAACGTCCTGACTTTC CASSLGVGSAPGANVLTF
TRBJ2-3 many 15 NA TRBV12-3/TRBV12-4 TGTGCCAGCAGTTTATTCTCGTCCGCATTCGATACGCAGTATTTT CASSLFSSAFDTQYF
TRBJ2-5 NA 14 NA TRBV12-3/TRBV12-4 TGTGCCAGCAGTTTAGCAACTATGGAAGAGACCCAGTACTTC CASSLATMEETQYF
TRBJ2-5 few 16 TRBD2 TRBV5-1 TGCGCCAGCAGCGTGAGCGGGAGGGGTGGGTCGGAGACCCAGTACTTC CASSVSGRGGSETQYF
TRBJ2-5 NA 15 NA TRBV7-9 TGTGCCAGCAGCTATCAAACGGGGGTCGGAGAGACCCAGTACTTC CASSYQTGVGETQYF
TRBJ2-4 NA 13 NA TRBV11-2 TGTGCCAGCAGCGTAGGGGGGAGTTACATTCAGTACTTC CASSVGGSYIQYF
TRBJ2-3 NA 17 TRBD2 TRBV7-6 TGTGCCAGCAGCTTATCTTACCGGGACTACAGCACAGATACGCAGTATTTT CASSLSYRDYSTDTQYF
TRBJ2-5 many 13 NA TRBV4-3 TGCGCCAGCAGCCAAGTAGGGGGGGAGACCCAGTACTTC CASSQVGGETQYF
TRBJ2-1 few 15 NA TRBV7-2 TGTGCCAGCAGCTTCATGACATGGGGCCACAATGAGCAGTTCTTC CASSFMTWGHNEQFF
TRBJ1-6 few 19 TRBD1 TRBV11-2 TGTGCCAGCAGCCCCGAGAGGACAGGGGCCAGCTCCTATAATTCACCCCTCCACTTT CASSPERTGASSYNSPLHF
TRBJ2-5 NA 15 TRBD2 TRBV14 TGTGCCAGCAGCCAAGGGGGACTAGCCCAAGAGACCCAGTACTTC CASSQGGLAQETQYF
TRBJ2-1 NA 15 NA TRBV5-6 TGTGCCAGCAGCTTCTTCGGACAATCCTACAATGAGCAGTTCTTC CASSFFGQSYNEQFF
TRBJ1-4 NA 15 NA TRBV5-1 TGCGCCAGCAGCCAAAACCAAATCCGGGGTGAAAAACTGTTTTTT CASSQNQIRGEKLFF
TRBJ1-1 NA 15 NA TRBV18 TGTGCCAGCTCACAGGCCCAACCTACGAACACTGAAGCTTTCTTT CASSQAQPTNTEAFF
TRBJ2-1 few 15 NA TRBV29-1 TGCAGCGTATCCATCTACGGGGGGCGACAGAATGAGCAGTTCTTC CSVSIYGGRQNEQFF
TRBJ2-3 NA 15 NA TRBV4-3 TGCGCCAGCAGCCAAGATGTGTACTCCACAGATACGCAGTATTTT CASSQDVYSTDTQYF